Listed below are T cell receptor beta chains from one sample, sequenced in a study of T cell responses to AZD1222 COVID-19 vaccine. Clones were sequenced by immunoSEQ multiplex PCR, and TCRdb holds only the in-frame ones, with some missing. The repertoire includes roughly 120,000 clones, 88% of them detected once, and less than 4.5% sits in the top ten. The sequenced sample was peripheral blood, obtained on day 0 of AZD1222 vaccination. These receptors were collected from an adult in good health. Each CDR3 is given with its conserved first and last residue. A D gene is named only where the DNA matches it firmly. Part of the rows lack a size; the others show once, few, many or a class for expanded clones.

D gene: TRBD1
V gene: TRBV24-1
CDR3 length: 16
J gene: TRBJ2-1
clone size: .
CDR3 protein: CATSADTGTDYNEQFF
CDR3 DNA: TGTGCCACCAGTGCCGACACCGGGACAGACTACAATGAGCAGTTCTTC

D gene: .
V gene: TRBV7-9
CDR3 length: 16
J gene: TRBJ1-6
clone size: .
CDR3 protein: CASSLRGSGANSPLHF
CDR3 DNA: TGTGCCAGCAGCTTAAGAGGAAGCGGAGCTAATTCACCCCTCCACTTT

D gene: TRBD2
V gene: TRBV7-9
CDR3 length: 15
J gene: TRBJ2-2
clone size: .
CDR3 protein: CASSLGTSGLGELFF
CDR3 DNA: TGTGCCAGCAGCCTCGGGACTAGCGGTTTGGGGGAGCTGTTTTTT

D gene: TRBD1
V gene: TRBV18
CDR3 length: 15
J gene: TRBJ2-1
clone size: once
CDR3 protein: CASSTRDRGLIEQFF
CDR3 DNA: TGTGCCAGCTCAACCCGGGACAGGGGCCTAATTGAGCAGTTCTTC

D gene: TRBD2
V gene: TRBV5-1
CDR3 length: 14
J gene: TRBJ2-1
clone size: .
CDR3 protein: CASMPLAGLGEQFF
CDR3 DNA: TGCGCCAGCATGCCGCTAGCGGGTTTAGGTGAGCAGTTCTTC

D gene: .
V gene: TRBV10-1
CDR3 length: 16
J gene: TRBJ1-5
clone size: .
CDR3 protein: CASSESGEKGNQPQHF
CDR3 DNA: TGCGCCAGCAGTGAGTCGGGGGAGAAGGGCAATCAGCCCCAGCATTTT

D gene: TRBD1
V gene: TRBV7-2
CDR3 length: 16
J gene: TRBJ1-2
clone size: .
CDR3 protein: CASSYGQGASNYGYTF
CDR3 DNA: TGTGCCAGCAGCTACGGACAGGGGGCAAGTAACTATGGCTACACCTTC

D gene: .
V gene: TRBV5-5
CDR3 length: 15
J gene: TRBJ1-2
clone size: .
CDR3 protein: CASSPGHLAPYGYTF
CDR3 DNA: TGTGCCAGCAGCCCAGGACACCTCGCACCCTATGGCTACACCTTC

D gene: TRBD1
V gene: TRBV7-2
CDR3 length: 15
J gene: TRBJ1-4
clone size: .
CDR3 protein: CASSRTGTGGGKLFF
CDR3 DNA: TGTGCCAGCAGCCGCACCGGGACAGGGGGAGGAAAACTGTTTTTT

D gene: .
V gene: TRBV16
CDR3 length: 14
J gene: TRBJ2-7
clone size: once
CDR3 protein: CASSDLGGSYEQYF
CDR3 DNA: TGTGCCAGCAGCGACTTAGGGGGCTCCTACGAGCAGTACTTC

D gene: .
V gene: TRBV5-4
CDR3 length: 14
J gene: TRBJ1-2
clone size: .
CDR3 protein: CASSSTRDGSRYTF
CDR3 DNA: TGTGCCAGCAGCTCGACGCGGGACGGGTCCCGCTACACCTTC

D gene: .
V gene: TRBV4-2
CDR3 length: 16
J gene: TRBJ2-5
clone size: .
CDR3 protein: CASSQGASANQETQYF
CDR3 DNA: TGTGCCAGCAGCCAAGGGGCTAGCGCGAACCAAGAGACCCAGTACTTC

D gene: .
V gene: TRBV19
CDR3 length: 13
J gene: TRBJ1-3
clone size: .
CDR3 protein: CATETRYGNTIYF
CDR3 DNA: TGTGCCACCGAGACGCGGTATGGAAACACCATATATTTT

D gene: .
V gene: TRBV7-9
CDR3 length: 14
J gene: TRBJ2-1
clone size: .
CDR3 protein: CASSPQGEVNEQFF
CDR3 DNA: TGTGCCAGCAGCCCTCAGGGTGAGGTTAATGAGCAGTTCTTC

D gene: TRBD1
V gene: TRBV28
CDR3 length: 14
J gene: TRBJ1-2
clone size: few
CDR3 protein: CASRQSGTGYGYTF
CDR3 DNA: TGTGCCAGCAGACAATCCGGGACAGGTTATGGCTACACCTTC

D gene: TRBD2
V gene: TRBV5-1
CDR3 length: 17
J gene: TRBJ2-3
clone size: .
CDR3 protein: CASSLVLLGGGADTQYF
CDR3 DNA: TGCGCCAGCAGCTTGGTCTTGCTCGGCGGGGGGGCTGATACGCAGTATTTT

D gene: .
V gene: TRBV6-1
CDR3 length: 13
J gene: TRBJ1-1
clone size: .
CDR3 protein: CASSDRVITEAFF
CDR3 DNA: TGTGCCAGCAGTGACAGGGTCATAACTGAAGCTTTCTTT

D gene: TRBD1
V gene: TRBV7-2
CDR3 length: 16
J gene: TRBJ2-7
clone size: .
CDR3 protein: CASSLYSTGVPYEQYF
CDR3 DNA: TGTGCCAGCAGCTTATACTCGACAGGGGTTCCCTACGAGCAGTACTTC

D gene: .
V gene: TRBV6-5
CDR3 length: 13
J gene: TRBJ2-2
clone size: .
CDR3 protein: CASRQGHTGELFF
CDR3 DNA: TGTGCCAGCAGACAGGGTCACACCGGGGAGCTGTTTTTT

D gene: .
V gene: TRBV7-3
CDR3 length: 12
J gene: TRBJ1-2
clone size: .
CDR3 protein: CASSSGGGGYTF
CDR3 DNA: TGTGCCAGCAGCTCCGGAGGGGGAGGCTACACCTTC

D gene: .
V gene: TRBV5-1
CDR3 length: 14
J gene: TRBJ1-2
clone size: .
CDR3 protein: CASSLDRTNYGYTF
CDR3 DNA: TGCGCCAGCAGCTTGGACAGGACTAACTATGGCTACACCTTC

D gene: TRBD1
V gene: TRBV5-4
CDR3 length: 14
J gene: TRBJ1-6
clone size: .
CDR3 protein: CASSFGQGGSPLHF
CDR3 DNA: TGTGCCAGCAGCTTCGGACAGGGCGGTTCACCCCTCCACTTT

D gene: TRBD1
V gene: TRBV18
CDR3 length: 13
J gene: TRBJ1-2
clone size: once
CDR3 protein: CASSQDRDYGYTF
CDR3 DNA: TGTGCCAGCTCGCAGGACAGGGACTATGGCTACACCTTC

D gene: .
V gene: TRBV5-6
CDR3 length: 12
J gene: TRBJ2-7
clone size: .
CDR3 protein: CASSLGRYEQYF
CDR3 DNA: TGTGCCAGCAGCTTGGGACGCTACGAGCAGTACTTC

D gene: .
V gene: TRBV7-9
CDR3 length: 15
J gene: TRBJ2-3
clone size: .
CDR3 protein: CASSLRRGSTDTQYF
CDR3 DNA: TGTGCCAGCAGCCTCCGGCGGGGTAGCACAGATACGCAGTATTTT

D gene: .
V gene: TRBV27
CDR3 length: 19
J gene: TRBJ1-5
clone size: medium-sized
CDR3 protein: CASSPWGPEVGRGNQPQHF
CDR3 DNA: TGTGCCAGCAGTCCATGGGGGCCCGAGGTGGGCCGGGGCAATCAGCCCCAGCATTTT

D gene: .
V gene: TRBV12-5
CDR3 length: 12
J gene: TRBJ1-1
clone size: .
CDR3 protein: CASGWGSAEAFF
CDR3 DNA: TGTGCTAGTGGTTGGGGAAGCGCGGAGGCTTTCTTT

D gene: TRBD1
V gene: TRBV6-5
CDR3 length: 16
J gene: TRBJ1-2
clone size: .
CDR3 protein: CASSSGQYPSNYGYTF
CDR3 DNA: TGTGCCAGCAGTTCGGGACAGTACCCTTCTAACTATGGCTACACCTTC

D gene: .
V gene: TRBV7-3
CDR3 length: 18
J gene: TRBJ1-2
clone size: .
CDR3 protein: CASSLGAPDSVSNYGYTF
CDR3 DNA: TGTGCCAGCAGCTTAGGGGCCCCGGACAGCGTTTCTAACTATGGCTACACCTTC

D gene: .
V gene: TRBV12-3/TRBV12-4
CDR3 length: 13
J gene: TRBJ2-1
clone size: .
CDR3 protein: CASRLRDAQWEFF
CDR3 DNA: TGTGCCAGCAGGCTCCGGGACGCACAATGGGAGTTCTTC

D gene: TRBD1
V gene: TRBV6-6
CDR3 length: 14
J gene: TRBJ1-5
clone size: .
CDR3 protein: CASTRQGGNQPQHF
CDR3 DNA: TGTGCCAGCACCCGACAGGGGGGCAATCAGCCCCAGCATTTT

D gene: TRBD1
V gene: TRBV5-6
CDR3 length: 15
J gene: TRBJ1-1
clone size: few
CDR3 protein: CASIYRGQQNTEAFF
CDR3 DNA: TGTGCCAGCATATACAGGGGTCAACAGAACACTGAAGCTTTCTTT